A single T cell receptor (beta chain) is shown here with its context. Its target is not known. The CDR3 runs 13 residues. Germline CDR1 reads SEHNR; CDR2 reads FQNEAQ (reference sequence). V shed 2 bases and J shed 6 bases, with 8 bases lying between them. The source of the sample is a study of T cell responses to AZD1222 COVID-19 vaccine. General study findings and limits: Seropositivity was recorded at baseline in only a handful of AZD1222 recipients. There were vaccine-associated CD4 TCRs across spike, dominant at 160-218 and 743-854.

Data came from immunoSEQ multiplex PCR; TCRdb stores just in-frame clones and leaves some out. Of roughly 150,000 clones in the sample, around 93% are singletons; the top ten hold approximately 7%. This specimen was peripheral blood, taken 28 days after the second AZD1222 dose. V is TRBV7-9 and J is TRBJ1-5, with no clear D. The source is an adult who received the AZD1222 COVID-19 vaccine. The CDR3 DNA follows: TGTGCCAGCAGCTTATCGAGTTTTCAGCCCCAGCATTTT. Its translation: CASSLSSFQPQHF. The full variable domain, completed using reference TRBV7-9 and TRBJ1-5, is DTGVSQNPRHKITKRGQNVTFRCDPISEHNRLYWYRQTLGQGPEFLTYFQNEAQLEKSRLLSDRFSAERPKGSFSTLEIQRTEQGDSAMYLCASSLSSFQPQHFGDGTRLSIL.